The rows below give T cell receptor beta chains drawn from one sample of a study of radiation and T cells in renal cell carcinoma. The data were produced by immunoSEQ multiplex PCR, yet TCRdb's version contains in-frame clones alone and is incomplete. The sample includes 70,000 or so clones, 82% of them seen just once. The sample consisted of blood, taken from a patient whose treatment included radiotherapy and nephrectomy. Receptor source: a man aged 55-75 years with renal cell carcinoma. The CDR3 runs from the conserved cysteine through the conserved F or W. The D gene is left open where the match is weak. Size is omitted from some rows. Given values are once, few, many or a class for expanded clones.

size	D	J	V	DNA	CDR3
NA	NA	TRBJ2-3	TRBV27	TGTGCCAGCAGTTTAAGCAGGGGGGGAGATACGCAGTATTTT	CASSLSRGGDTQYF
NA	TRBD2	TRBJ2-2	TRBV4-2	TGTGCCAGCAGCCAAGCATCGGCTAGCGGGAGGTCCACCGGGGAGCTGTTTTTT	CASSQASASGRSTGELFF
once	NA	TRBJ2-3	TRBV6-1	TGTGCCAGCAACCCCGGGGGCTCAGATACGCAGTATTTT	CASNPGGSDTQYF
once	NA	TRBJ2-2	TRBV19	TGTGCCAGTAGTCTTAACGGGAACACCGGGGAGCTGTTTTTT	CASSLNGNTGELFF
NA	NA	TRBJ2-2	TRBV19	TGTGCCAGTAGTATAGGAATGGGTATTAACACCGGGGAGCTGTTTTTT	CASSIGMGINTGELFF
NA	NA	TRBJ2-7	TRBV15	TGTGCCACCAGCATCGGATCCTACGAGCAGTACTTC	CATSIGSYEQYF
NA	TRBD1	TRBJ2-7	TRBV27	TGTGCCAGCAGTGCTGACAGGGTCTCCTACGAGCAGTACTTC	CASSADRVSYEQYF
NA	NA	TRBJ2-7	TRBV29-1	TGCAGCGTTGCCGGGCAGTCGGCCTACGAGCAGTACTTC	CSVAGQSAYEQYF
NA	TRBD2	TRBJ2-5	TRBV5-1	TGCGCCAGCAAGGACGGGCTAGCGGGAGGGTACCAAGAGACCCAGTACTTC	CASKDGLAGGYQETQYF
NA	TRBD2	TRBJ2-1	TRBV10-3	TGTGCCGTTATCCGAGAGCCGGGACTAGCGATGAATGAGCAGTTCTTC	CAVIREPGLAMNEQFF
NA	TRBD1	TRBJ2-4	TRBV19	TGTGCCAGTAAAACAGGGGGCAGGGCCAAAAACATTCAGTACTTC	CASKTGGRAKNIQYF
NA	TRBD2	TRBJ2-7	TRBV15	TGTGCCACCAGCAGAGACATGACAGTCGCTACCGGGACTAGGCACTACGAGCAGTACTTC	CATSRDMTVATGTRHYEQYF
NA	NA	TRBJ2-7	TRBV19	TGTGCCAGTAGTATCCGGGCAGGCACCTACGAGCAGTACTTC	CASSIRAGTYEQYF
few	TRBD1	TRBJ1-1	TRBV2	TGTGCCAGCAGTGGAGGCAGGGGGCGCGAGACTGAAGCTTTCTTT	CASSGGRGRETEAFF
NA	NA	TRBJ2-2	TRBV4-2	TGTGCCAGCAGCCTAAAGCCTACAAACGAACAGGTGAACACCGGGGAGCTGTTTTTT	CASSLKPTNEQVNTGELFF
NA	NA	TRBJ2-2	TRBV6-5	TGTGCCAGCAGCCGCCTGGAACGCGGGGAGCTGTTTTTT	CASSRLERGELFF
NA	NA	TRBJ1-2	TRBV7-6	TGTGCCAGCAGCTTAGCGTCGGTGGGTTACGGCTACACCTTC	CASSLASVGYGYTF
few	NA	TRBJ1-5	TRBV28	TGTGCCAGCAGTCCCGTCAATCAGCCCCAGCATTTT	CASSPVNQPQHF
NA	TRBD2	TRBJ2-1	TRBV27	TGTGCCAGCAGTTCAGCTAGCGGGAGTTTTTACAATGAGCAGTTCTTC	CASSSASGSFYNEQFF
NA	TRBD2	TRBJ2-3	TRBV29-1	TGCAGCTCGACTAGCGGGAGCTCGGCAGATACGCAGTATTTT	CSSTSGSSADTQYF
NA	NA	TRBJ2-7	TRBV7-9	TGTGCCAGCAGCCCCCAGTGGGGGTCCTACGAGCAGTACTTC	CASSPQWGSYEQYF
NA	NA	TRBJ2-1	TRBV30	TGTGCCTGGAGTGTACTTGCGGAACTAACGAGAAAGCAGTTCTTC	CAWSVLAELTRKQFF
NA	NA	TRBJ1-4	TRBV19	TGTGCCAGTAGTATAGGTACAGGGTTGAATGAAAAACTGTTTTTT	CASSIGTGLNEKLFF
few	TRBD2	TRBJ2-3	TRBV18	TGTGCCAGCTCAGCGGCTAGCGGGGGCACAGATACGCAGTATTTT	CASSAASGGTDTQYF
NA	NA	TRBJ2-1	TRBV13	TGTGCCAGCAGCTTAGGCTCCTACAATGAGCAGTTCTTC	CASSLGSYNEQFF
once	TRBD2	TRBJ2-1	TRBV7-9	TGTGCCAGCAGCTTAGTGTTAGCGGGAGTCGGGAATGAGCAGTTCTTC	CASSLVLAGVGNEQFF
NA	NA	TRBJ1-1	TRBV5-1	TGCGCCAGCAGACTAGAGGGTGGAACTGAAGCTTTCTTT	CASRLEGGTEAFF
NA	NA	TRBJ2-7	TRBV5-1	TGCGCCAGCAGCTTGGTCCAGGACCCAAGGAGCGAGCAGTACTTC	CASSLVQDPRSEQYF
NA	TRBD1	TRBJ1-1	TRBV11-1	TGTGCCAGCAGCCCGTTGACAGGGGGTTTGAACACTGAAGCTTTCTTT	CASSPLTGGLNTEAFF
NA	TRBD2	TRBJ2-5	TRBV10-1	TGCGCCAGCAGTGACTCCGGACTAGCGGGAGGTGGGGAGACCCAGTACTTC	CASSDSGLAGGGETQYF
few	TRBD1	TRBJ2-5	TRBV5-4	TGTGCCAGCAGCAACCCCAGGGGGAAAGAGACCCAGTACTTC	CASSNPRGKETQYF
NA	TRBD2	TRBJ2-7	TRBV7-9	TGTGCCAGCAGCCGTCCGGTGCTAGCGGGGACGTCCTACGAGCAGTACTTC	CASSRPVLAGTSYEQYF
once	NA	TRBJ2-7	TRBV21-1	NA	CASSKGFASGSIRGGEQYF
NA	NA	TRBJ2-1	TRBV6-5	TGTGCCAGCAGTTACACTGCGAATGAGCAGTTCTTC	CASSYTANEQFF
NA	NA	TRBJ1-1	TRBV7-2	TGTGCCAGCAGCCTCTCGCAGAACACTGAAGCTTTCTTT	CASSLSQNTEAFF
NA	NA	TRBJ2-4	TRBV9	TGTGCCAGCAGCTTAAAGGAGGGCGGCAGGGGGGATCAGTACTTC	CASSLKEGGRGDQYF
NA	NA	TRBJ2-5	TRBV5-1	TGCGCCAGCAGCCTGAAAGGGGGGGAGACCCAGTACTTC	CASSLKGGETQYF
NA	TRBD1	TRBJ2-1	TRBV5-1	TGCGCCAGCAGCTTGGCCCCGGGACAGGGTCTGAATGAGCAGTTCTTC	CASSLAPGQGLNEQFF
NA	NA	TRBJ2-7	TRBV4-1	TGCGCCAGCAGCCAAGTGCCTAGCGCAAACTACGAGCAGTACTTC	CASSQVPSANYEQYF
NA	TRBD1	TRBJ1-2	TRBV19	TGTGCCAGTAGTATGGGTCTCCTCTTCTCGGTTGGTGGAGACAGGGCCCCTGACGAATATGGCTACACCTTC	CASSMGLLFSVGGDRAPDEYGYTF
few	NA	TRBJ1-5	TRBV30	TGTGCCTGGAGACAAGGGCCCAATCAGCCCCAGCATTTT	CAWRQGPNQPQHF
NA	TRBD2	TRBJ2-5	TRBV15	TGTGCCACCAGCAGAGGAGGAGCGGGAGGAGAGACCCAGTACTTC	CATSRGGAGGETQYF
once	NA	TRBJ2-7	TRBV7-9	TGTGCCAGCAGCTTAACAGGGAAGCATCCCTACGAGCAGTACTTC	CASSLTGKHPYEQYF
NA	TRBD2	TRBJ2-5	TRBV10-2	TGCGCCAGCAGTGATCATCCTAGCGGGAGAACCCAGTACTTC	CASSDHPSGRTQYF
once	TRBD1	TRBJ2-7	TRBV15	TGTGCCACCAGCAGAGTTCCCGGACAGGGACGATACGAGCAGTACTTC	CATSRVPGQGRYEQYF
NA	TRBD1	TRBJ2-5	TRBV2	TGTGCCAGCAGTGGACCGGGACAGGACCAAGAGACCCAGTACTTC	CASSGPGQDQETQYF